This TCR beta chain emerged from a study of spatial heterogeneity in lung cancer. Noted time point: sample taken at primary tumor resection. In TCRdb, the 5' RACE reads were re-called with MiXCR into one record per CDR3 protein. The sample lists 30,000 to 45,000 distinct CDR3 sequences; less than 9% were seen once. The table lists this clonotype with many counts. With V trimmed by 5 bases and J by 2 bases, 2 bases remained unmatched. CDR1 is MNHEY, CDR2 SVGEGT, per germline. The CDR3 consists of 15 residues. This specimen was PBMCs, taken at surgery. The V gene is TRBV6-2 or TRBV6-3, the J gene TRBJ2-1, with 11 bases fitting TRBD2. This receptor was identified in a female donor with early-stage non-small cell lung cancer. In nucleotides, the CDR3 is TGTGCCAGCAGTGGGGGACTAGCGGCCTACAATGAGCAGTTCTTC. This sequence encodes CASSGGLAAYNEQFF.